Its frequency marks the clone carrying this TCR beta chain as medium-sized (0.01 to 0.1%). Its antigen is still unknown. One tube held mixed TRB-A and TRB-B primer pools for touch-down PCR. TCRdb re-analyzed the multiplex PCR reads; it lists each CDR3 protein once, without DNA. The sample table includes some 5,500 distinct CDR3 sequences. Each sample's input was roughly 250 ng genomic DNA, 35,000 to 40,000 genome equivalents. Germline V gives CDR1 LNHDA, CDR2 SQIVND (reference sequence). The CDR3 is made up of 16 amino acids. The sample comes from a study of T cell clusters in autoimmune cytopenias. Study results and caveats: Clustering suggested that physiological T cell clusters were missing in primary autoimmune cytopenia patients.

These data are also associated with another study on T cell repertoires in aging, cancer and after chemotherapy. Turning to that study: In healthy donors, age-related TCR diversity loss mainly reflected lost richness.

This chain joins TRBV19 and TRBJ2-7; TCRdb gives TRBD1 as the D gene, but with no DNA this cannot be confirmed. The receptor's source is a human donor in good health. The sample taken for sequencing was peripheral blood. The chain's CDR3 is CASNPRVGTGAGEQYF.